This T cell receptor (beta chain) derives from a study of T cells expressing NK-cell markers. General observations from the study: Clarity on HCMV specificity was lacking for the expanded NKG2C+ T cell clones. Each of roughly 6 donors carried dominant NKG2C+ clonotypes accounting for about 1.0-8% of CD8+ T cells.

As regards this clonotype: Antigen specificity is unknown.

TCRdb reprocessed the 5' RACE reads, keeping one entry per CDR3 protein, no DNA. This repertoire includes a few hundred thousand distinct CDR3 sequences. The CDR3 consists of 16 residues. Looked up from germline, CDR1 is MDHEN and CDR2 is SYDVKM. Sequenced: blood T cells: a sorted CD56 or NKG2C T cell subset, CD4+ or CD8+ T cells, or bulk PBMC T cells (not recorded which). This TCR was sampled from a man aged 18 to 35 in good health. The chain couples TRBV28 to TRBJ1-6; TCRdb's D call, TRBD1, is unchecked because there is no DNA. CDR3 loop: CASKDHTGAGYSPLHF.